These 29 T cell receptor beta chains were sequenced from one sample in a study of T cell changes during pregnancy in multiple sclerosis. TCRdb keeps only in-frame clones here, not all; method: immunoSEQ multiplex PCR. There are 30,000 to 45,000 clones in the sample; 91% occur only once, and roughly 6% lies in the top ten. The sample consisted of CD8+ T cells from peripheral blood mononuclear cells, taken in the second trimester of pregnancy. Receptors originate from a female donor with multiple sclerosis, enrolled in a pregnancy study.

The chain uses TRBV5-6 and TRBJ1-5; 7 bases line up with TRBD1. The CDR3 is 14 residues long. The germline V gene encodes CDR1 SGHDT and CDR2 YYEEEE. Trimming cost V 3 bases and J 7 bases; bases outside gene matches: 7. The CDR3: CASSSGTVIQPQHF. The CDR3 DNA sequence: TGTGCCAGCAGCTCTGGGACAGTAATACAGCCCCAGCATTTT.

The chain employs TRBV27 and TRBJ2-5, with D possibly being TRBD1 (6 bases). The germline gives CDR1 MNHEY, CDR2 SMNVEV (reference sequence). Deletions cut 0 bases from V and 5 bases from J, with 13 bases between. The CDR3 sequence is 15 residues long. CDR3 sequence: CASSLSWDIHETQYF. CDR3 sequence (DNA): TGTGCCAGCAGTTTATCGTGGGACATCCATGAGACCCAGTACTTC.

The rearrangement links TRBV9 to TRBJ2-3; 11 nucleotides match TRBD2. The CDR3 length is 15 residues. CDR1 and CDR2 (germline): SGDLS, YYNGEE. Germline trimming cut 5 bases from V and 3 bases from J; bases unmatched to any gene: 5. The DNA for the CDR3 is TGTGCCAGCAGAGCCGGGACTAGCGGAACAGATACGCAGTATTTT. This translates into CASRAGTSGTDTQYF.

The J gene is TRBJ2-1, the V gene TRBV4-1; D is perhaps TRBD1 (5 bases). Per germline, CDR1 MGHRA and CDR2 YSYEKL. The CDR3 contains 13 residues. V was pared by 4 bases and J by 3 bases, with 7 bases between. CDR3 nucleotides: TGCGCCAGCAGCCCAGACAGCTACAATGAGCAGTTCTTC. It is translated as CASSPDSYNEQFF.

This clone was recorded once. CDR3 in amino acids: CASSYGTGVEQYF. CDR3 DNA sequence: TGTGCCAGCAGTTACGGGACAGGGGTCGAGCAGTACTTC. This chain links TRBV6-5 with TRBJ2-7; 10 nucleotides agree with TRBD1. Germline loops: CDR1 MNHEY, CDR2 SVGAGI. The CDR3 has 13 residues. V lost 2 bases, J lost 6 bases, and 1 base stayed unmatched.

This rearrangement joins TRBV7-9 to TRBJ2-1, with 9 bases that match TRBD1. Germline V gives CDR1 SEHNR, CDR2 FQNEAQ (reference sequence). V dropped 5 bases and J dropped 6; count of bases not matched to a gene: 11. The CDR3 sequence is 16 residues long. CDR3 region: CASSQITGGLGNEQFF. The CDR3 DNA is TGTGCCAGCAGCCAAATAACAGGGGGCTTAGGCAATGAGCAGTTCTTC.

CDR3 coding DNA: TGTGCCAGCAGTTTAGGGGCGGCTAGCGGGTACAATGAGCAGTTCTTC. It yields the protein CASSLGAASGYNEQFF. The rearrangement links TRBV27 to TRBJ2-1, with 8 bases that match TRBD2. The germline CDR1 and CDR2 sequences are MNHEY and SMNVEV (reference sequence). The CDR3 sequence is 16 residues long. The ends lost 2 bases at V and 4 bases at J; junction bases unmatched: 7.

The genes are TRBV6-1 and TRBJ2-7; 8 bases are a match to TRBD1. The CDR3 has 15 residues. The germline V gene encodes CDR1 MNHNS and CDR2 SASEGT. V was clipped by 4 bases and J by 4 bases; unmatched bases: 9. The CDR3 protein is CASSGDAGGAYEQYF. CDR3 DNA: TGTGCCAGCAGTGGGGATGCAGGGGGCGCGTACGAGCAGTACTTC.

The chain couples TRBV21-1 to TRBJ2-1; the DNA was not used to check the table's D call, TRBD2. TRBV21-1 represents a pseudogene. This CDR3 has 18 residues. CDR3 residues: CASSKAPLTSGKGNEQFF. As DNA, the CDR3 is TGTGCCAGCAGCAAAGCGCCCCTGACTAGCGGGAAGGGTAATGAGCAGTTCTTC.

This rearrangement joins TRBV29-1 to TRBJ2-7; D gene uncertain. The CDR3 covers 11 residues. From germline, CDR1 is SQVTM and CDR2 ANQGSEA. V was clipped by 5 bases and J by 3 bases, with 8 bases between them. CDR3 loop: CSVRGSYEQYF. The CDR3 bases are TGCAGCGTTCGTGGCAGCTACGAGCAGTACTTC.

CDR3 amino acids: CASSPEGGGTDTQYF. CDR3 in DNA: TGTGCCAGCAGCCCCGAGGGCGGGGGTACAGATACGCAGTATTTT. The chain joins TRBV9 to TRBJ2-3; TRBD2 matches 7 bases. The V and J ends lost 4 bases and 3 bases, in that order; junction bases with no gene match: 8. Germline CDR1 reads SGDLS; CDR2 reads YYNGEE. There are 15 residues in the CDR3. Drawing the rest from reference TRBV9 and TRBJ2-3, the complete variable domain is DSGVTQTPKHLITATGQRVTLRCSPRSGDLSVYWYQQSLDQGLQFLIQYYNGEERAKGNILERFSAQQFPDLHSELNLSSLELGDSALYFCASSPEGGGTDTQYFGPGTRLTVL.

CDR3: CASYGLAGDVGPKNEQFF. In DNA, the CDR3 is TGTGCCAGCTACGGACTAGCGGGAGATGTCGGGCCTAAAAATGAGCAGTTCTTC. V is TRBV18 and J is TRBJ2-1; TRBD2 agrees at 13 bases. Germline CDR1 KGHSH, CDR2 LQKENI. Losses at the gene ends were 7 bases for V and 7 bases for J; bases not matched to a gene: 16. The CDR3 length is 18 residues. Combining the CDR3 with reference TRBV18 and TRBJ2-1 gives the whole variable domain NAGVMQNPRHLVRRRGQEARLRCSPMKGHSHVYWYRQLPEEGLKFMVYLQKENIIDESGMPKERFSAEFPKEGPSILRIQQVVRGDSAAYFCASYGLAGDVGPKNEQFFGPGTRLTVL.

In the case of this clone: The identical CDR3 is also encoded by other nucleotide sequences in the sample. This sequence joins TRBV13 and TRBJ2-7; D is unresolved. Trimming cost V 0 bases and J 0 bases, with 6 bases left between them. This CDR3 comprises 14 residues. Germline-derived CDR1 and CDR2 are PRHDT and FYEKMQ (reference sequence). The CDR3 nucleotides read TGTGCCAGCAGCTTAGGCACGAGCTCCTACGAGCAGTACTTC. The encoded protein is CASSLGTSSYEQYF. Drawing the rest from reference TRBV13 and TRBJ2-7, the complete variable domain is AAGVIQSPRHLIKEKRETATLKCYPIPRHDTVYWYQQGPGQDPQFLISFYEKMQSDKGSIPDRFSAQQFSDYHSELNMSSLELGDSALYFCASSLGTSSYEQYFGPGTRLTVT.

J is TRBJ1-2 and V is TRBV7-7; D is possibly TRBD1 (5 bases). There are 15 residues in the CDR3. CDR1 is SSHAT and CDR2 is FNYEAQ in the germline V gene (reference sequence). Trimming stripped 1 base from V and 7 bases from J, with 16 bases between. CDR3 DNA sequence: TGTGCCAGCAGCTTAGAGGCAGGGTCAAGTGCTGGCTACACCTTC. Translating gives CASSLEAGSSAGYTF.

This clone turned up a few times. This chain uses TRBV6-1 with TRBJ1-1; D unclear. Trimming took 4 bases from V and 0 from J, leaving 6 bases between them. This CDR3 is 13 amino acids long. Germline assignment: CDR1 MNHNS and CDR2 SASEGT. The CDR3 DNA sequence: TGTGCCAGCAGTGGCGACATGAACACTGAAGCTTTCTTT. Residues: CASSGDMNTEAFF.

In DNA form, the CDR3 reads TGTGCCAGCAGGCGCACAGGGTTGGACTATGGCTACACCTTC. Protein sequence: CASRRTGLDYGYTF. This chain uses TRBV2 with TRBJ1-2; a weak D match, TRBD1 (6 bases). The CDR3 totals 14 residues. Per the germline V gene, CDR1 is SNHLY and CDR2 is FYNNEI. V lost 6 bases and J lost 3, with 14 bases in between.

The rearrangement joins TRBV5-1 to TRBJ2-1, with 13 nucleotides matching TRBD2. The CDR3 covers 16 residues. Germline CDR1 SGHRS, CDR2 YFSETQ. V lost 0 bases and J lost 8; bases outside the gene matches: 5. The CDR3 is CASSLGGTSGVHEQFF. DNA for the CDR3: TGCGCCAGCAGCTTGGGAGGGACTAGCGGGGTTCATGAGCAGTTCTTC.

The gene calls are TRBV2 and TRBJ2-7, with TRBD2 matching over 7 bases. With 3 bases clipped from V and 2 bases from J, the junction kept 10 bases outside the gene matches. CDR3 length equals 16 residues. CDR1 and CDR2 (germline): SNHLY, FYNNEI. The CDR3 region is CASSDPRSGLTYEQYF. CDR3 nucleotide sequence: TGTGCCAGCAGTGATCCGAGGTCGGGACTAACCTACGAGCAGTACTTC.

In this sample, this clone turned up a few times. The CDR3 region is CASSWGQGSSPLHF. DNA for the CDR3: TGTGCCAGCAGTTGGGGACAGGGGAGTTCACCCCTCCACTTT. The genes are TRBV27 and TRBJ1-6; 10 bases agree with TRBD1. With 4 bases clipped from V and 9 bases from J, the junction kept 3 bases outside the gene matches. The CDR3 runs 14 residues. Germline V gene data show CDR1 as MNHEY and CDR2 as SMNVEV (reference sequence).

J is TRBJ2-7 and V is TRBV2; tentatively, D is TRBD1 (5 bases). This CDR3 spans 15 amino acids. Trimming took 0 bases from V and 5 from J, leaving 14 bases between them. The V gene's germline CDR1 is SNHLY and CDR2 FYNNEI. The CDR3 region has the DNA TGTGCCAGCAGTGAAGCGTGGCAGGGCGTCCACGAGCAGTACTTC. As protein: CASSEAWQGVHEQYF.

Concerning this clone itself: An end of the junction does not agree with germline; a read error may underlie this. The chain has TRBV6-6 and TRBJ2-7; 7 nucleotides agree with TRBD2. The CDR3 runs to 16 residues. Germline V gene sequence: CDR1 MNHNY, CDR2 SVGAGI (reference sequence). CDR3 nucleotides: TGTGCCAGCACGGATGGGGGACTACCGAACCCCTACGAGCAGTATTTC. This codes for CASTDGGLPNPYEQYF.

This clone has only a few counts. The V call is TRBV25-1, the J call TRBJ1-6; D is uncertain. CDR1 is MGHDK, CDR2 SYGVNS, per germline. This CDR3 has 14 residues. V was cut by 5 bases and J by 0 bases, with 5 bases left in between. The CDR3 nucleotides are TGTGCCAGCAGTCCTAGCTCCTATAATTCACCCCTCCACTTT. The encoded protein is CASSPSSYNSPLHF.

The chain is built from TRBV6-1 and TRBJ2-7; 9 bases map to TRBD1. J lost 4 bases, V lost 8 bases, and 3 bases had no gene match. The CDR3 runs to 12 residues. Germline CDR1 and CDR2: MNHNS and SASEGT. CDR3 nucleotides: TGTGCCAGCGGACAGGGGCCTTACGAGCAGTACTTC. Amino acid sequence: CASGQGPYEQYF.

By sample fraction, this clone is medium-sized. J is TRBJ1-6 and V is TRBV7-2, with D possibly TRBD1 on 6 matching bases. The CDR3 totals 14 residues. The germline V gene encodes CDR1 SGHTA and CDR2 FQGNSA. The V and J ends lost 6 bases and 8 bases respectively, with 14 bases between them. CDR3 protein: CASRLQGAYSPLHF. The CDR3 DNA is TGTGCCAGCAGGCTACAGGGTGCATATTCACCCCTCCACTTT.

CDR3 coding DNA: TGTGCCAGCAGTTACTCTCGCACAGGGGGAGAGACCCAGTACTTC. It translates to CASSYSRTGGETQYF. V is TRBV6-5 and J is TRBJ2-5, with 8 positions matching TRBD1. The J segment lost 4 bases and the V segment lost 0 bases, leaving 4 bases of the junction unmatched. Looked up from germline, CDR1 is MNHEY and CDR2 is SVGAGI. CDR3 size: 15 residues.

This sequence joins TRBV28 and TRBJ1-2; D gene uncertain. The CDR3 sequence is 14 residues long. Germline loops: CDR1 MDHEN, CDR2 SYDVKM. V dropped 5 bases and J dropped 3 bases, with 13 bases sitting between them. Here the CDR3 DNA reads TGTGCCAGCAGTACACGACGACACGACTATGGCTACACCTTC. Translated, it gives CASSTRRHDYGYTF.

The chain links TRBV27 to TRBJ1-4, with a possible D match to TRBD1 (5 bases). V lost 4 bases, J lost 0 bases, and 9 bases lay in between. The V gene's germline CDR1 is MNHEY and CDR2 SMNVEV (reference sequence). This CDR3 spans 15 amino acids. CDR3 residues: CASSYGHSTNEKLFF. In DNA, the CDR3 is TGTGCCAGCAGTTACGGACATTCAACTAATGAAAAACTGTTTTTT.

The chain has TRBV9 and TRBJ1-6; D not certain. The CDR3 loop spans 17 amino acids. V was cut by 4 bases and J by 5 bases, with 19 bases left in between. The germline gives CDR1 SGDLS, CDR2 YYNGEE. The CDR3 coding sequence is TGTGCCAGCAGCTTGACCGGGAAAGGTTCGAATAATTCACCCCTCCACTTT. This encodes CASSLTGKGSNNSPLHF.

The genes are TRBV16 and TRBJ1-5; tentatively, D is TRBD1 (6 bases). With 2 bases removed from V and 0 bases from J, the gap between germline ends came to 17 bases. Germline-derived CDR1 and CDR2 are KGHSY and FQNENV. CDR3 length: 18 residues. The CDR3 sequence is CASSQTPGHLTSNQPQHF. The CDR3 nucleotides read TGTGCCAGCAGCCAAACACCGGGACACCTGACTAGCAATCAGCCCCAGCATTTT.